One sample yielded the 3 T cell receptor beta chains listed below, sequenced in a study of T cell changes during pregnancy in multiple sclerosis. Produced via immunoSEQ multiplex PCR; TCRdb's table is partial and in-frame only. The table has tens of thousands of clones, 75% to 90% seen once. The sample consisted of peripheral blood, taken in the first trimester of pregnancy. Receptors originate from a female donor in good health, enrolled as a control in a pregnancy study.

The chain carries TRBV6-1 and TRBJ2-1; a possible D gene is TRBD1 (6 bases). Germline V gene data show CDR1 as MNHNS and CDR2 as SASEGT. The CDR3 covers 18 residues. Deletions cut 3 bases from V and 2 bases from J, with 20 bases between. The CDR3 nucleotides are TGTGCCAGCAGTGACGACCCTGGGGGCATTGGCACCTACAATGAGCAGTTCTTC. This gives the protein CASSDDPGGIGTYNEQFF.

This chain uses TRBV6-1 with TRBJ2-7; the match to TRBD1 covers 12 bases. The CDR3 contains 15 residues. Germline values: CDR1 MNHNS, CDR2 SASEGT. V lost 8 bases and J lost 7; bases outside the gene matches: 12. The CDR3 coding sequence is TGTGCCAGCTCGTCCGGGACAGGGGGCAGTTGGGAGCAGTACTTC. It codes for CASSSGTGGSWEQYF.

The chain employs TRBV27 and TRBJ2-1, with a possible D match to TRBD1 (6 bases). Between the trimmed V and J ends, which lost 6 bases and 6 bases, there was a span of 21 bases. The CDR3 has 16 residues. Germline-derived CDR1 and CDR2 are MNHEY and SMNVEV (reference sequence). Here the CDR3 DNA reads TGTGCCAGCAGCCGAAAATCCAGCACAGGGCGCAATGAGCAGTTCTTC. This translates into CASSRKSSTGRNEQFF.